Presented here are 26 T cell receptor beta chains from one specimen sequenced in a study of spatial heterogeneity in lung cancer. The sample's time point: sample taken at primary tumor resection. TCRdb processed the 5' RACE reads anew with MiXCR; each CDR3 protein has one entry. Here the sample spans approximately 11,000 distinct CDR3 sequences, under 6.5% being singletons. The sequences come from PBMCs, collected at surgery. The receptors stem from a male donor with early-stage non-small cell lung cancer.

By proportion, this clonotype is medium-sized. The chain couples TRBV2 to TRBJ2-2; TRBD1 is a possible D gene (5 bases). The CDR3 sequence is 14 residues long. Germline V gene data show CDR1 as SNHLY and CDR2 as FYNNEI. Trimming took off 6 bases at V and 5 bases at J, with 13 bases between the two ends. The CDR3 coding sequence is TGTGCCAGCAGAGGGGCCCTTGGGACCGGGGAGCTGTTTTTT. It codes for CASRGALGTGELFF.

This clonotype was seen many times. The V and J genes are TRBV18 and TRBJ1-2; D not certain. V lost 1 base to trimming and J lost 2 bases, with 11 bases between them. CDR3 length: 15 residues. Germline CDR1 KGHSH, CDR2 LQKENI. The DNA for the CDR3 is TGTGCCAGCTCACCACTACCAGAGGTCAACTATGGCTACACCTTC. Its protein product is CASSPLPEVNYGYTF.

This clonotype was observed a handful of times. In DNA, the CDR3 is TGTGCCAGCAGAAAGGACAGGCCGGATGAAGCTTTCTTT. Its translation is CASRKDRPDEAFF. V gene TRBV28 combines with J gene TRBJ1-1, with 7 bases lining up with TRBD1. V was pared by 6 bases and J by 7 bases, with 8 bases of the junction left unmatched. The germline gives CDR1 MDHEN, CDR2 SYDVKM. This CDR3 spans 13 amino acids.

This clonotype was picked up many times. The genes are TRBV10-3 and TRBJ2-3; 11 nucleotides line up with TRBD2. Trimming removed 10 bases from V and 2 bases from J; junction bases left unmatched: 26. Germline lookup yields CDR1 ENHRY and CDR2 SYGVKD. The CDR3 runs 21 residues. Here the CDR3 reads CATKAPTSGNVGNPFTDTQYF. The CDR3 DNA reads TGTGCCACCAAAGCCCCGACTAGCGGGAACGTAGGGAATCCTTTCACAGATACGCAGTATTTT.

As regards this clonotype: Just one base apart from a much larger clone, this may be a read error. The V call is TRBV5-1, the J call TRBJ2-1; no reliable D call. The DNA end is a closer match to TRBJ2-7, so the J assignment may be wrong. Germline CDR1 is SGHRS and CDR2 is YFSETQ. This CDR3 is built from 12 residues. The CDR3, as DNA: TGCGCCAGCATTGGGGTGGCCAATGAGCAGTACTTC. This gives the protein CASIGVANEQYF.

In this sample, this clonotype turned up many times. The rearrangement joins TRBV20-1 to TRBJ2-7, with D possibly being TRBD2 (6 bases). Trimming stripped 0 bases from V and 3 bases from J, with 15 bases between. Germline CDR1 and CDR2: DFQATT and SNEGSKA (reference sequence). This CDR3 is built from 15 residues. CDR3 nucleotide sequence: TGCAGTGCTAGAGATTTGGCGGGGAGCCTCTACGAGCAGTACTTC. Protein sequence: CSARDLAGSLYEQYF.

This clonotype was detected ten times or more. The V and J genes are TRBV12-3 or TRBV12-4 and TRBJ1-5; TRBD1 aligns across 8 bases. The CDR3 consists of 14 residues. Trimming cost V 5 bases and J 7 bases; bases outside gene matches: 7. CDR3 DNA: TGTGCCAGCAGTCTCTCAGGGGGCCGCCAGCCCCAGCATTTT. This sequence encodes CASSLSGGRQPQHF.

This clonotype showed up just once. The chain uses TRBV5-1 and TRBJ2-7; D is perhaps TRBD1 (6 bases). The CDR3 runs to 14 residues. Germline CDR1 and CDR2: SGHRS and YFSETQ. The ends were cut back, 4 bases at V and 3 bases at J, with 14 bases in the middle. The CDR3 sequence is CASSPGPGDYEQYF. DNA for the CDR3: TGCGCCAGCAGCCCGGGACCAGGGGACTACGAGCAGTACTTC.

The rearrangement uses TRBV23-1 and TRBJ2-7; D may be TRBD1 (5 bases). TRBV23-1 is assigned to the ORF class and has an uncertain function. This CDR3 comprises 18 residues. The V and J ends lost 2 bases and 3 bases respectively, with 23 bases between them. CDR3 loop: CASSQGARIVGNRYEQYF. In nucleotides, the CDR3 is TGCGCCAGCAGTCAAGGGGCGAGGATTGTAGGCAACCGCTACGAGCAGTACTTC.

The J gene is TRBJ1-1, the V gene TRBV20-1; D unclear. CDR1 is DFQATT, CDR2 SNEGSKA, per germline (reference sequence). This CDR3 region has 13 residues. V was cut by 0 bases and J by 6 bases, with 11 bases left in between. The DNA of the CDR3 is TGCAGTGCTAGAGACGCTTCCGCCCCTGAAGCTTTCTTT. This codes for CSARDASAPEAFF.

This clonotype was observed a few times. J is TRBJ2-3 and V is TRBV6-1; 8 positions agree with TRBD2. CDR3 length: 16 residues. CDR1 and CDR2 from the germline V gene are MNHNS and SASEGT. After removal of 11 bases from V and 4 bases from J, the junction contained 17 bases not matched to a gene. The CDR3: CARSRGAGGFPDTQYF. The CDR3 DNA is TGTGCCCGCTCGAGGGGGGCGGGGGGTTTCCCAGATACGCAGTATTTT.

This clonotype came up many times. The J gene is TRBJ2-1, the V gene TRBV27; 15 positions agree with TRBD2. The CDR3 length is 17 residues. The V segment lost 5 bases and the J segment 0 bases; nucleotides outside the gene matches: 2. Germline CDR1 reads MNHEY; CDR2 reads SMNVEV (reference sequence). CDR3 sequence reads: CASSGTSGRTSYNEQFF. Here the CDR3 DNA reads TGTGCCAGCAGTGGGACTAGCGGGAGGACCTCCTACAATGAGCAGTTCTTC.

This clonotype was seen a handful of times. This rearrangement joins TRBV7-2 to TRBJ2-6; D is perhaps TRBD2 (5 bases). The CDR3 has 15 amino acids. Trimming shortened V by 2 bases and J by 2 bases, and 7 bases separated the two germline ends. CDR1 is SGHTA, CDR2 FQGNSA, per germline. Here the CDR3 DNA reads TGTGCCAGCAGCTTACGGGAAACTGGGGCCAACGTCCTGACTTTC. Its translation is CASSLRETGANVLTF. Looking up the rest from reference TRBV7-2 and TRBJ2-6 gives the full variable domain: GAGVSQSPSNKVTEKGKDVELRCDPISGHTALYWYRQSLGQGLEFLIYFQGNSAPDKSGLPSDRFSAERTGGSVSTLTIQRTQQEDSAVYLCASSLRETGANVLTFGAGSRLTVL.

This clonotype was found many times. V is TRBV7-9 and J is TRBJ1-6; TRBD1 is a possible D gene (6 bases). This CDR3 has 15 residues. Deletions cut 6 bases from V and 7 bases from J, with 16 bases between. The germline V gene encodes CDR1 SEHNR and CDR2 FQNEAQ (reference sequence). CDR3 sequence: CASRPEGVGNSPLHF. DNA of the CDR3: TGTGCCAGCAGACCTGAGGGGGTAGGGAATTCACCCCTCCACTTT.

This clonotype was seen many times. The CDR3 coding sequence is TGTGCCAGCAGCTTAACCAGGGATTCCTACGAGCAGTACTTC. Protein sequence: CASSLTRDSYEQYF. The rearrangement uses TRBV11-1 and TRBJ2-7, with D possibly TRBD1 on 5 matching bases. The ends were cut back, 2 bases at V and 1 base at J, with 9 bases in the middle. CDR3 length equals 14 residues. CDR1 SGHAT and CDR2 FQDESV come from the germline V gene (reference sequence).

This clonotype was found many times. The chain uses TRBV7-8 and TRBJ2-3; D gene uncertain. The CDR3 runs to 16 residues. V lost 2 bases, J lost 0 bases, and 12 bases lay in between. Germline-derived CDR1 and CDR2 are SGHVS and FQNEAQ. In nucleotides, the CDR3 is TGTGCCAGCAGCTTACGGGTTGCGCCTAGCACAGATACGCAGTATTTT. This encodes CASSLRVAPSTDTQYF.

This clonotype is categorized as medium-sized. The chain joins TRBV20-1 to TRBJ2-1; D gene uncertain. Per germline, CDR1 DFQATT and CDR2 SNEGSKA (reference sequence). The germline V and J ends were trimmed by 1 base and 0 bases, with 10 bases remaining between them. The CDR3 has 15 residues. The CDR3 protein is CSARGRVSSYNEQFF. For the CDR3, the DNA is TGCAGTGCTAGAGGACGGGTTAGCTCCTACAATGAGCAGTTCTTC.

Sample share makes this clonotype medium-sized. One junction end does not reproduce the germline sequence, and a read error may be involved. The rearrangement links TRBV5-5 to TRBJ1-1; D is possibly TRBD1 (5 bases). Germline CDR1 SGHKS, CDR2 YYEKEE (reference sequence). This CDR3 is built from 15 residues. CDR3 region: CASSLDWGAGTGAFF. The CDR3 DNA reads TGTGCCAGCAGCTTGGATTGGGGCGCCGGCACTGGAGCTTTCTTT.

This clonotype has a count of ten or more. CDR3 DNA: TGTGCCAGCAGTTACAGTCAGGGCCGGTATGGCTACACCTTC. The encoded protein is CASSYSQGRYGYTF. The genes are TRBV6-5 and TRBJ1-2; the D gene is possibly TRBD1 (5 bases). Germline values: CDR1 MNHEY, CDR2 SVGAGI. There are 14 residues in the CDR3. V dropped 2 bases and J dropped 5 bases, with 12 bases sitting between them.

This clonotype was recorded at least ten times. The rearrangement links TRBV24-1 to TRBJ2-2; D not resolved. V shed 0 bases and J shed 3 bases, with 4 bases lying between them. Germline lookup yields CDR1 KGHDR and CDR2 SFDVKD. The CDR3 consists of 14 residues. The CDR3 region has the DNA TGTGCCACCAGTGATTTGAGCGACACCGGGGAGCTGTTTTTT. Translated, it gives CATSDLSDTGELFF.

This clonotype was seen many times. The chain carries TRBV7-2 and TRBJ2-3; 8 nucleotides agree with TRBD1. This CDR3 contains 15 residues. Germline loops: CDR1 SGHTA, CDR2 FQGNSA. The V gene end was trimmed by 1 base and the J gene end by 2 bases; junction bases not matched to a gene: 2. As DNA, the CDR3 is TGTGCCAGCAGCTTAGGGACAGGGCACACAGATACGCAGTATTTT. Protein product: CASSLGTGHTDTQYF. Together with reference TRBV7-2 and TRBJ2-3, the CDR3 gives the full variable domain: GAGVSQSPSNKVTEKGKDVELRCDPISGHTALYWYRQSLGQGLEFLIYFQGNSAPDKSGLPSDRFSAERTGGSVSTLTIQRTQQEDSAVYLCASSLGTGHTDTQYFGPGTRLTVL.

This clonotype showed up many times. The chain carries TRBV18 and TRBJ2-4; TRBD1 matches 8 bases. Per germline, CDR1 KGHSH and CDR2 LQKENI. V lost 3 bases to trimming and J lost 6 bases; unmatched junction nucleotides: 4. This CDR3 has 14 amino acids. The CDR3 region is CASSPGQGINIQYF. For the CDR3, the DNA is TGTGCCAGCTCACCCGGACAGGGAATAAACATTCAGTACTTC.

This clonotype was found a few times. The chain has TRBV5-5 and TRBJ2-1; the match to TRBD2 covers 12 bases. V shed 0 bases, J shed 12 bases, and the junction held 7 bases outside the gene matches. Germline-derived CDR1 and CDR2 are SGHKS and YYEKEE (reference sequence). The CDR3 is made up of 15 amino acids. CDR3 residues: CASSLEASGRARQFF. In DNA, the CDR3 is TGTGCCAGCAGCTTGGAGGCTAGCGGGAGGGCCAGGCAGTTCTTC.

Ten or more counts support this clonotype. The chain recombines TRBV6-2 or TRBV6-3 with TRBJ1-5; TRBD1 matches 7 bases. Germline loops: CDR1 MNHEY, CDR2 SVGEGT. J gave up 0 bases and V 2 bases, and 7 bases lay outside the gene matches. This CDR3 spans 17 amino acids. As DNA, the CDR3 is TGTGCCAGCAGTTACGAGACAGGGCGCTATAGCAATCAGCCCCAGCATTTT. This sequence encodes CASSYETGRYSNQPQHF.

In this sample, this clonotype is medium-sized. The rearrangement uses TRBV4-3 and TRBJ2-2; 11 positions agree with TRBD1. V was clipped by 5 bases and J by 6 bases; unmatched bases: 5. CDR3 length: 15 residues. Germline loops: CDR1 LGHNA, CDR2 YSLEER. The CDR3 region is CASSARDRGAGELFF. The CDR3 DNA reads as TGCGCCAGCAGCGCCCGGGACAGGGGGGCCGGGGAGCTGTTTTTT.

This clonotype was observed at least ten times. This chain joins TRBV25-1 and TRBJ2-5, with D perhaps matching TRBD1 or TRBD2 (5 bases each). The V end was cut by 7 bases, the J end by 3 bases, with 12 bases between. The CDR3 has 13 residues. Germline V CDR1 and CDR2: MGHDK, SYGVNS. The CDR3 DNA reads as TGTGCCAGCAACTGGGACCGAGAAGAGACCCAGTACTTC. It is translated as CASNWDREETQYF.